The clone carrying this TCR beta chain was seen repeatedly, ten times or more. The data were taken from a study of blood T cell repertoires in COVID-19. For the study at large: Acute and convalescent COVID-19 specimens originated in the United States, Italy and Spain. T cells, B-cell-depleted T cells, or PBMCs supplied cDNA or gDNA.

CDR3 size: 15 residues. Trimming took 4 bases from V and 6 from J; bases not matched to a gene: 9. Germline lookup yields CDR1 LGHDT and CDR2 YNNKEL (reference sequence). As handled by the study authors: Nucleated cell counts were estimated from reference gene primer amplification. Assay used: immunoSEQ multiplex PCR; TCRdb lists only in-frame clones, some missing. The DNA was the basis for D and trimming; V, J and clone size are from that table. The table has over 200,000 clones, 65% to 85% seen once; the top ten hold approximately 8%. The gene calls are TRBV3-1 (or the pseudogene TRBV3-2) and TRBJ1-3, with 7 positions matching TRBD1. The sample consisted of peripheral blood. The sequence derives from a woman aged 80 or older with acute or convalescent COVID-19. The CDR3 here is CASSPWDSPQNTIYF. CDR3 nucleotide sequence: TGTGCCAGCAGCCCTTGGGACAGCCCTCAAAACACCATATATTTT.